Listed below are T cell receptor beta chains from one sample, sequenced in a study of CXCR3-negative and CXCR3-positive naive CD8 T cells. TCRdb re-called the 5' RACE reads and shows each CDR3 protein once, DNA omitted. The sample totals 30,000 to 40,000 distinct CDR3 sequences. Specimen: memory CD8+ T cells from blood. The receptors were sampled from a human donor in good health. Some clones in this sample may be carry-over from other donors' samples. Both conserved end residues are part of each CDR3.

v_gene,j_gene,CDR3aa
TRBV5-1,TRBJ2-3,CASSLDQAGTDTQYF
TRBV20-1,TRBJ2-7,CSAKDRVGIYEQYF
TRBV7-9,TRBJ2-7,CASSLSGTGYDEQYF
TRBV28,TRBJ1-5,CASSLGREYQPQHF
TRBV5-1,TRBJ2-7,CASSLVGQGTYEQYF
TRBV7-2,TRBJ2-7,CASSLFGASGSDEQYF
TRBV6-4,TRBJ2-1,CASSGTSGGNEQFF
TRBV20-1,TRBJ1-2,CSARDLTTGDYGYTF
TRBV5-1,TRBJ1-1,CASLGGNSNTEAFF
TRBV6-5,TRBJ1-1,CASSYLSGTEGGWAFF
TRBV27,TRBJ1-1,CASSLTGVNTEAFF
TRBV4-2,TRBJ2-7,CASSQDVQETSYEQYF
TRBV5-1,TRBJ2-7,CASSDGTAYEQYF
TRBV6-4,TRBJ2-2,CASTPTGANTGELFF
TRBV29-1,TRBJ2-2,CSGEGGGELFF
TRBV5-6,TRBJ2-7,CASSFRADAMQYF
TRBV29-1,TRBJ2-7,CSVRGGNSYEQYF
TRBV4-3,TRBJ2-3,CASSQRESGGVHTDTQYF
TRBV5-4,TRBJ2-1,CASSLPPGLNEQFF
TRBV5-4,TRBJ2-7,CASSLYPSLGIYEQYF
TRBV4-2,TRBJ2-7,CASSQDGGTGGYEQYF
TRBV29-1,TRBJ2-3,CSVHFWTVSSTDTQYF
TRBV12-3/TRBV12-4,TRBJ1-2,CASTLGEVDGYTF
TRBV14,TRBJ2-7,CASSHEPLGQGSEQYF
TRBV7-3,TRBJ2-5,CASSPLPGAGTQYF
TRBV9,TRBJ1-5,CASSVGAGHNQPQHF
TRBV4-3,TRBJ1-1,CASSQDRGRNTEAFF
TRBV29-1,TRBJ2-2,CSVVSQENTGELFF
TRBV7-8,TRBJ2-1,CASSLPGSVYNEQFF
TRBV10-3,TRBJ2-7,CAISATTPGLAGGEQYF
TRBV4-1,TRBJ2-3,CASSRLAGADTQYF
TRBV5-1,TRBJ2-1,CASSPIPSGGAADEQFF
TRBV4-2,TRBJ2-1,CASSPDSSGGYNEQFF
TRBV4-1,TRBJ2-7,CASSQVPSGSSYEQYF
TRBV23-1,TRBJ1-5,CASSQSFGGGNQPQHF
TRBV7-8,TRBJ2-5,CASSPGQHAQETQYF
TRBV4-1,TRBJ2-7,CASSQVPGIEQYF
TRBV10-3,TRBJ2-1,CAISESWDVLF
TRBV28,TRBJ2-3,CASSPVGLAEKGGQDTQYF
TRBV29-1,TRBJ1-1,CSVEGREASNTEAFF
TRBV20-1,TRBJ2-2,CSARGQPTGELFF
TRBV12-3/TRBV12-4,TRBJ2-7,CASSFQITYEQYF
TRBV30,TRBJ2-1,CAWSDPNSYNEQFF
TRBV7-8,TRBJ2-3,CASSPDLGPDTQYF
TRBV3-1,TRBJ2-7,CASSQVGQASYEQYF
TRBV7-9,TRBJ2-1,CASSLVGAYNEQFF
TRBV10-3,TRBJ2-1,CATSDTHNEQFF
TRBV2,TRBJ2-7,CASSWRYEQYF
TRBV29-1,TRBJ2-5,CSVDMGQETQYF
TRBV7-2,TRBJ1-1,CASSLMQGVNTEAFF
TRBV23-1,TRBJ2-5,CASWQLKWTQYF
TRBV2,TRBJ2-7,CASEVPPYEQYF
TRBV6-2/TRBV6-3,TRBJ2-7,CASSPPGTGVYEQYF
TRBV29-1,TRBJ2-7,CSVVGGQGVTYEQYF